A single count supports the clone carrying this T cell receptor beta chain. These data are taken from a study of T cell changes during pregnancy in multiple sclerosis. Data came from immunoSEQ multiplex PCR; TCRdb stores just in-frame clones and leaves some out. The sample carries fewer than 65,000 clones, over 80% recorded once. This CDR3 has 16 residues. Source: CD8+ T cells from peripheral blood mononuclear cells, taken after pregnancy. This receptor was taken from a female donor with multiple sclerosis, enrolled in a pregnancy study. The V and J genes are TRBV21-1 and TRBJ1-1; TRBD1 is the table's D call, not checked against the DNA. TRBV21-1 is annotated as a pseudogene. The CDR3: CASSNGTGAKGTEAFF. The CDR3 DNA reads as TGTGCCAGCAGCAATGGGACAGGGGCGAAAGGGACTGAAGCTTTCTTT.